The 20 T cell receptor beta chains given below trace back to one sample, sequenced in a study of T cells in Graves' hyperthyroidism and ophthalmopathy. Amplification targeted TCR beta CDR3 regions from RNA transcripts. With the HTBI primer set, the TCR CDR3 went through a first round of RT-PCR. TCRdb called the multiplex PCR reads again in MiXCR, with one record for every CDR3 protein. The sample lists about 700,000 distinct CDR3 sequences, about 15% occurring once. The sequencing sample was made of blood. These receptors came from a woman aged 18-29 years with Graves' hyperthyroidism.

This clonotype has ten or more counts. J is TRBJ2-3 and V is TRBV10-3; TRBD2 aligns across 7 bases. There are 12 residues in the CDR3. Germline values: CDR1 ENHRY, CDR2 SYGVKD. V lost 10 bases and J lost 3; bases outside the gene matches: 4. For the CDR3, the DNA is TGTGCCACCAAGCGGGATACAGATACGCAGTATTTT. Amino acid sequence: CATKRDTDTQYF.

This chain uses TRBV29-1 with TRBJ2-7; D gene ambiguous. The germline V gene encodes CDR1 SQVTM and CDR2 ANQGSEA. The CDR3 runs to 13 residues. V was clipped by 4 bases and J by 2 bases, with 12 bases between them. CDR3 residues: CSVVLSDPYEQYF. CDR3 coding DNA: TGCAGCGTTGTCTTATCGGACCCCTACGAGCAGTACTTC.

V is TRBV27 and J is TRBJ1-5; D is uncertain. This CDR3 is built from 15 residues. V was trimmed by 3 bases and J by 0 bases, leaving 9 bases between them. Germline CDR1 reads MNHEY; CDR2 reads SMNVEV (reference sequence). CDR3 loop: CASSLLPNSNQPQHF. For the CDR3, the DNA is TGTGCCAGCAGTTTGCTACCTAATAGCAATCAGCCCCAGCATTTT.

This chain links TRBV9 with TRBJ1-2; D ambiguous. Germline V lookup: CDR1 SGDLS, CDR2 YYNGEE. The CDR3 contains 16 residues. V lost 0 bases and J 3 bases, leaving 15 bases between the germline ends. The CDR3 sequence is CASSVGSGTRDYGYTF. The CDR3 DNA follows: TGTGCCAGCAGCGTAGGGTCCGGAACTCGGGACTATGGCTACACCTTC.

V is TRBV25-1 and J is TRBJ1-1; TRBD1 might be the D (6 bases). CDR3 length: 14 amino acids. The V end lost 3 bases, the J end lost 10 bases, and 18 bases lay between the germline ends. CDR1 and CDR2 from the germline V gene are MGHDK and SYGVNS. The CDR3 spells CASSDPGGDLRAFF. CDR3 in DNA: TGTGCCAGCAGTGATCCCGGGGGCGACCTGCGAGCTTTCTTT.

This clonotype occurred many times. The chain couples TRBV7-3 to TRBJ2-3; no definite D call. The V gene lost 2 bases and the J gene lost 4 bases, with 13 bases spanning the gap. Germline assignment: CDR1 SGHTA and CDR2 FQGTGA. CDR3 size: 15 residues. The CDR3 region is CASSLVATPADTQYF. CDR3 bases: TGTGCCAGCAGCTTAGTGGCCACCCCTGCAGATACGCAGTATTTT.

This clonotype has just a few counts. V gene TRBV5-4 combines with J gene TRBJ2-1; D not certain. Germline V gene lookup returns CDR1 SGHNT and CDR2 YYREEE (reference sequence). V was cut by 0 bases and J by 9 bases, with 16 bases left in between. This CDR3 is built from 15 residues. The CDR3 coding sequence is TGTGCCAGCAGCTTGGAGGGTTCTCGGTCTTCTGAGCAGTTCTTC. Translating gives CASSLEGSRSSEQFF.

The CDR3 bases are TGTGCCAGCAGCGTAGCCGGGTGGCAAACCGACTCCGGAACGCAGTATTTT. This gives the protein CASSVAGWQTDSGTQYF. V usage is TRBV9 and J usage is TRBJ2-3, with unresolved D. The V end lost 0 bases, the J end lost 9 bases, and 23 bases lay between the germline ends. The CDR3 extends over 17 amino acids. CDR1 is SGDLS and CDR2 is YYNGEE in the germline V gene.

At least ten counts were recorded for this clonotype. V gene TRBV20-1 combines with J gene TRBJ1-2, with D hard to call. Trimming shortened V by 6 bases and J by 5 bases, and 10 bases separated the two germline ends. From germline, CDR1 is DFQATT and CDR2 SNEGSKA (reference sequence). The CDR3 is 11 amino acids. CDR3 sequence reads: CSAAKDYGYTF. The CDR3, as DNA: TGCAGTGCCGCAAAAGATTATGGCTACACCTTC.

This clonotype has at least ten counts. J is TRBJ1-2 and V is TRBV6-2 or TRBV6-3, with 10 bases that match TRBD1. V shed 6 bases, J shed 0 bases, and the junction held 4 bases outside the gene matches. The CDR3 is made up of 15 amino acids. Germline V gene lookup returns CDR1 MNHEY and CDR2 SVGEGT. The CDR3 region has the DNA TGTGCCAGCAGCCCCGGACAGGGGGCTAACTATGGCTACACCTTC. Translated: CASSPGQGANYGYTF.

The rearrangement links TRBV7-9 to TRBJ2-2, with a tentative D call TRBD1 (5 bases). V was pared by 3 bases and J by 6 bases, with 11 bases between. Germline CDR1 reads SEHNR; CDR2 reads FQNEAQ (reference sequence). The CDR3 is 14 amino acids. CDR3 region: CASSLPRTSGELFF. The CDR3 coding sequence is TGTGCCAGCAGCTTGCCGAGGACATCCGGGGAGCTGTTTTTT.

This clonotype was detected ten times or more. The rearrangement links TRBV12-5 to TRBJ2-3, with unresolved D. Trimming took off 2 bases at V and 2 bases at J, with 8 bases between the two ends. This CDR3 has 14 residues. Germline V gene lookup returns CDR1 LGHNT and CDR2 FRNRAP. CDR3 sequence reads: CASGLMLLTDTQYF. CDR3 DNA: TGTGCTAGTGGTTTGATGCTACTCACAGATACGCAGTATTTT.

This chain links TRBV20-1 with TRBJ2-3, with 9 bases identical to TRBD2. The germline V gene has CDR1 DFQATT and CDR2 SNEGSKA (reference sequence). Trimming cost V 4 bases and J 3 bases; bases outside gene matches: 11. The CDR3 is 16 amino acids. CDR3 DNA: TGCAGTGCTACTGGGGCGAGCGGGGGGTTAACAGATACGCAGTATTTT. Encoded protein: CSATGASGGLTDTQYF.

This clonotype appeared many times. The J gene is TRBJ1-5, the V gene TRBV28, with unresolved D. V lost 6 bases, J lost 3 bases, and 6 bases lay in between. Germline CDR1 and CDR2: MDHEN and SYDVKM. CDR3 size: 12 residues. CDR3 loop: CASRSSNQPQHF. CDR3 nucleotides: TGTGCCAGCAGGTCTTCCAATCAGCCCCAGCATTTT.

This clonotype has ten or more counts. The chain couples TRBV9 to TRBJ1-4; D is unclear. Germline V gene data show CDR1 as SGDLS and CDR2 as YYNGEE. V was pared by 1 base and J by 6 bases, with 10 bases between. The CDR3 sequence is 14 residues long. DNA of the CDR3: TGTGCCAGCAGCGTACGGGCGAACGATGAAAAACTGTTTTTT. This translates into CASSVRANDEKLFF.

At least ten counts were recorded for this clonotype. The V gene is TRBV6-1, the J gene TRBJ2-3, with D perhaps TRBD2 (5 bases). Trimming took 5 bases from V and 3 from J, leaving 12 bases between them. This CDR3 is built from 14 residues. Germline CDR1 and CDR2: MNHNS and SASEGT. The CDR3 loop is CASSFGLGTDTQYF. The CDR3 nucleotides are TGTGCCAGCAGTTTCGGACTGGGAACAGATACGCAGTATTTT.

The table lists this clonotype with many counts. The chain couples TRBV28 to TRBJ2-1; 12 bases match TRBD2. The germline CDR1 and CDR2 sequences are MDHEN and SYDVKM. This CDR3 is built from 17 residues. The V gene end was trimmed by 2 bases and the J gene end by 3 bases; junction bases not matched to a gene: 5. The CDR3, as DNA: TGTGCCAGCAGTTTACACACTAGCGGGAGGCTCTACAATGAGCAGTTCTTC. Translating gives CASSLHTSGRLYNEQFF. Together with reference TRBV28 and TRBJ2-1, the CDR3 gives the full variable domain: DVKVTQSSRYLVKRTGEKVFLECVQDMDHENMFWYRQDPGLGLRLIYFSYDVKMKEKGDIPEGYSVSREKKERFSLILESASTNQTSMYLCASSLHTSGRLYNEQFFGPGTRLTVL.

This clonotype has just a few counts. V and J are TRBV7-9 and TRBJ2-4, with 7 bases aligning to TRBD1. Germline loops: CDR1 SEHNR, CDR2 FQNEAQ (reference sequence). With 5 bases clipped from V and 0 bases from J, the junction kept 10 bases outside the gene matches. The CDR3 runs to 17 residues. The CDR3 DNA sequence: TGTGCCAGCAGCACGGGACAGCTCTCACTAGCCAAAAACATTCAGTACTTC. Its translation: CASSTGQLSLAKNIQYF.

The chain employs TRBV7-2 and TRBJ2-7, with 14 bases fitting TRBD2. This CDR3 spans 16 amino acids. V lost 5 bases and J lost 5; bases outside the gene matches: 8. Germline loops: CDR1 SGHTA, CDR2 FQGNSA. This chain's CDR3 is CASSPRTSGRTHEQYF. The DNA for the CDR3 is TGTGCCAGCAGCCCCCGGACTAGCGGGAGGACCCACGAGCAGTACTTC. Variable domain in full (rest from reference TRBV7-2 and TRBJ2-7): GAGVSQSPSNKVTEKGKDVELRCDPISGHTALYWYRQSLGQGLEFLIYFQGNSAPDKSGLPSDRFSAERTGGSVSTLTIQRTQQEDSAVYLCASSPRTSGRTHEQYFGPGTRLTVT.

This clonotype was detected ten times or more. CDR3 amino acids: CSARSAGDTEAFF. DNA for the CDR3: TGCAGTGCTAGAAGCGCGGGAGACACTGAAGCTTTCTTT. The rearrangement uses TRBV20-1 and TRBJ1-1; D is unresolved. This CDR3 is 13 amino acids long. Germline V gene sequence: CDR1 DFQATT, CDR2 SNEGSKA (reference sequence). The ends were cut back, 2 bases at V and 3 bases at J, with 10 bases in the middle.